The 10 T cell receptor beta chains below were found in one sample sequenced in a study of control samples from healthy donors and cancer patients. Measured with immunoSEQ multiplex PCR; TCRdb has only the in-frame clones, and not every one. The sample carries 150,000 or so clones, 92% recorded once. Sequencing was performed on blood. These receptors all come from a woman in her 50s in good health.

V is TRBV2 and J is TRBJ1-2; 9 positions agree with TRBD1. Losses at the gene ends were 4 bases for V and 4 bases for J; bases not matched to a gene: 10. The V gene's germline CDR1 is SNHLY and CDR2 FYNNEI. The CDR3 loop spans 16 amino acids. CDR3 in amino acids: CASSGSDRGLSYGYTF. The CDR3 bases are TGTGCCAGCAGTGGATCGGACAGGGGACTTAGCTATGGCTACACCTTC.

This clone was counted once. The chain is built from TRBV6-5 and TRBJ1-1; D gene unclear. Germline V gene data show CDR1 as MNHEY and CDR2 as SVGAGI. This CDR3 contains 15 residues. Trimming took 10 bases from V and 1 from J, leaving 19 bases between them. The CDR3 DNA is TGTGCCACCCTCCCCACTGGTTCTCGGAACACTGAAGCTTTCTTT. Translation: CATLPTGSRNTEAFF.

The chain couples TRBV6-5 to TRBJ2-1, with D hard to call. The length of the CDR3 is 12 residues. The V end lost 2 bases, the J end lost 8 bases, and 7 bases lay between the germline ends. The V gene's germline CDR1 is MNHEY and CDR2 SVGAGI. CDR3 in DNA: TGTGCCAGCAGTTACAGGGATCATGAGCAGTTCTTC. Translating it yields CASSYRDHEQFF.

A single count supports this clone. The chain has TRBV25-1 and TRBJ2-3; 11 bases match TRBD2. J gave up 5 bases and V 6 bases, and 10 bases lay outside the gene matches. The CDR3 sequence is 16 residues long. The germline V gene encodes CDR1 MGHDK and CDR2 SYGVNS. The DNA of the CDR3 is TGTGCCAGCAGACGAACTAGCGGGGGTGAGAAAGATACGCAGTATTTT. Amino acid sequence: CASRRTSGGEKDTQYF.

This rearrangement joins TRBV15 to TRBJ2-7; D unresolved. V gave up 3 bases and J gave up 3 bases, with 6 bases separating them. Germline values: CDR1 LNHNV, CDR2 YYDKDF (reference sequence). The CDR3 sequence is 12 residues long. CDR3 sequence (DNA): TGTGCCACCAGCAGGGAAAACTACGAGCAGTACTTC. It encodes CATSRENYEQYF.

CDR3 in amino acids: CASSIDGVGGANVLTF. The CDR3 nucleotides read TGTGCCAGTAGTATAGATGGGGTTGGTGGGGCCAACGTCCTGACTTTC. This rearrangement joins TRBV19 to TRBJ2-6; D is uncertain. Germline V gene data show CDR1 as LNHDA and CDR2 as SQIVND (reference sequence). The V end lost 0 bases, the J end lost 3 bases, and 9 bases lay between the germline ends. CDR3 size: 16 residues. Full variable domain (outside the CDR3, taken from reference TRBV19 and TRBJ2-6): DGGITQSPKYLFRKEGQNVTLSCEQNLNHDAMYWYRQDPGQGLRLIYYSQIVNDFQKGDIAEGYSVSREKKESFPLTVTSAQKNPTAFYLCASSIDGVGGANVLTFGAGSRLTVL.

The genes are TRBV7-6 and TRBJ2-7; the D gene is possibly TRBD1 (6 bases). Germline V gene data show CDR1 as SGHVS and CDR2 as FNYEAQ. The CDR3 is 15 residues long. The V end lost 5 bases, the J end lost 2 bases, and 16 bases lay between the germline ends. The DNA of the CDR3 is TGTGCCAGCAGCCAACTATCTGGGACAACCTACGAGCAGTACTTC. It yields the protein CASSQLSGTTYEQYF.

The genes are TRBV4-2 and TRBJ1-1; 12 bases are a match to TRBD1. The CDR3 consists of 16 residues. Germline V gene data show CDR1 as LGHNA and CDR2 as YNFKEQ. V gave up 5 bases and J gave up 4 bases; unmatched junction bases: 8. CDR3 sequence (DNA): TGTGCCAGCAGCATCGGGACAGGGGGCCTTTCCACTGAAGCTTTCTTT. It is translated as CASSIGTGGLSTEAFF.

The DNA for the CDR3 is TGTGCCAGCAGTCAGCAAGGGAGACCTAACACTGAAGCTTTCTTT. Residues: CASSQQGRPNTEAFF. The rearrangement links TRBV6-5 to TRBJ1-1, with D uncertain. V was shortened by 5 bases and J by 2 bases, with 15 bases between the two germline ends. This CDR3 has 15 residues. Germline V gene lookup returns CDR1 MNHEY and CDR2 SVGAGI.

V is TRBV27 and J is TRBJ2-1; maybe TRBD1 (5 bases). The germline CDR1 and CDR2 sequences are MNHEY and SMNVEV (reference sequence). Trimming removed 1 base from V and 8 bases from J, with 12 bases in between. This CDR3 is built from 14 residues. The CDR3 region has the DNA TGTGCCAGCAGTTTATTCGACAGTCAAGATGAGCAGTTCTTC. This sequence encodes CASSLFDSQDEQFF.